The 5 T cell receptor beta chains presented below share a single source sample, sequenced in a study of blood T cell repertoires in COVID-19. Only in-frame clones appear in the TCRdb table, and some are missing; sequencing was by immunoSEQ multiplex PCR. Of 150,000 to 200,000 clones listed, over 75% are singletons. The sample was peripheral blood. The receptors here all came from a man aged 35 to 55 with active or convalescent COVID-19.

The chain joins TRBV5-6 to TRBJ2-5; 12 bases map to TRBD2. CDR3 size: 19 residues. The germline gives CDR1 SGHDT, CDR2 YYEEEE. Germline trimming cut 0 bases from V and 3 bases from J; bases unmatched to any gene: 12. The CDR3 loop reads CASSLDTLAGGPWKETQYF. CDR3 nucleotide sequence: TGTGCCAGCAGCTTGGATACGCTAGCGGGGGGGCCTTGGAAAGAGACCCAGTACTTC.

The chain combines TRBV28 with TRBJ1-2; possibly TRBD1 for D (6 bases). Germline CDR1 is MDHEN and CDR2 is SYDVKM. The CDR3 is 13 amino acids. Between the trimmed V and J ends, which lost 7 bases and 7 bases, there was a span of 16 bases. The CDR3 region is CASTSGTIRGYTF. As DNA, the CDR3 is TGTGCCAGCACCTCCGGGACAATTCGTGGCTACACCTTC.

Comments on this clone: This same CDR3 is encoded by further DNA sequences in the sample. This chain connects TRBV12-3 or TRBV12-4 to TRBJ1-1, with D unclear. The ends were cut back, 3 bases at V and 1 base at J, with 6 bases in the middle. The CDR3 totals 13 residues. The CDR3 DNA follows: TGTGCCAGCAGTTTGACGGGGAACACTGAAGCTTTCTTT. Translating it yields CASSLTGNTEAFF.

The chain links TRBV7-2 to TRBJ2-7; 7 positions match TRBD1. CDR1 is SGHTA, CDR2 FQGNSA, per germline. Germline trimming cut 7 bases from V and 2 bases from J; bases unmatched to any gene: 8. The CDR3 runs 14 residues. The CDR3 coding sequence is TGTGCCAGCACCCAACAGACAGGGCCCTACGAGCAGTACTTC. It codes for CASTQQTGPYEQYF.

In DNA form, the CDR3 reads TGTGCCCCCGTCTACAGTAACTCTGGAAACACCATATATTTT. Its translation is CAPVYSNSGNTIYF. The chain is built from TRBV7-8 and TRBJ1-3; D call uncertain. This CDR3 region has 14 residues. Germline CDR1 reads SGHVS; CDR2 reads FQNEAQ. Trimming stripped 11 bases from V and 0 bases from J, with 14 bases between.